The T cell receptor (beta chain) under discussion was sequenced for a study of technical replicates of blood from a few donors. V lost 1 base and J lost 0, with 12 bases in between. The CDR3 runs to 16 residues. CDR1 and CDR2 from the germline V gene are SGHDN and FVKESK. The data were produced by immunoSEQ multiplex PCR, yet TCRdb's version contains in-frame clones alone and is incomplete. Of tens of thousands of clones in the sample, 94% were seen once. The chain carries TRBV14 and TRBJ1-1; D remains unclear. This sequence originates from a human donor in good health. Specimen: T cells isolated from PBMCs. CDR3 protein: CASSQVLGGMNTEAFF. CDR3 DNA: TGTGCCAGCAGCCAAGTCCTGGGAGGGATGAACACTGAAGCTTTCTTT.